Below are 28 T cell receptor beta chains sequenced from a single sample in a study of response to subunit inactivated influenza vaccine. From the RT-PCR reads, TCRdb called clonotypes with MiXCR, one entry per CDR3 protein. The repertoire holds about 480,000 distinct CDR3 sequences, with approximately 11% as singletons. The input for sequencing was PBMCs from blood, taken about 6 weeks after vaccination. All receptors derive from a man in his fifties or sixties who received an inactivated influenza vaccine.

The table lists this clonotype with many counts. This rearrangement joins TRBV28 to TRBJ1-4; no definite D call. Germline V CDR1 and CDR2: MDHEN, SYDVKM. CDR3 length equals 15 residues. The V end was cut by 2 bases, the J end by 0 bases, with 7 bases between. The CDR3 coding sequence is TGTGCCAGCAGTTTAGCGCGCGCAACTAATGAAAAACTGTTTTTT. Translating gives CASSLARATNEKLFF.

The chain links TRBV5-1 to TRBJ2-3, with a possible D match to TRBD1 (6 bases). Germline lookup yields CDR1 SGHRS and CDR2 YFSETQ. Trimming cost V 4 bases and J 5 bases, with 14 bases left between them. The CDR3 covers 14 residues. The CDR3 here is CASSQGTSKDTQYF. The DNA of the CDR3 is TGCGCCAGCAGCCAGGGGACAAGTAAAGATACGCAGTATTTT.

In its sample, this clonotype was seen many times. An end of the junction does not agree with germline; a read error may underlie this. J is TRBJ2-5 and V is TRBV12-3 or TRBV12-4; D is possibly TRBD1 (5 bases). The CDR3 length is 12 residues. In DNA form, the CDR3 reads TGTGCCAGCAGCGTGAAGGGGCTCGCCCCGAGCTTC. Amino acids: CASSVKGLAPSF.

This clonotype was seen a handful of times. The chain's CDR3 is CAISDNGGYEQYF. The CDR3 region has the DNA TGTGCCATCAGTGATAATGGGGGTTACGAGCAGTACTTC. The chain employs TRBV10-3 and TRBJ2-7; D may correspond to TRBD1 or TRBD2 (5 bases each). The CDR3 extends over 13 amino acids. CDR1 is ENHRY and CDR2 is SYGVKD in the germline V gene. Trimming stripped 3 bases from V and 4 bases from J, with 10 bases between.

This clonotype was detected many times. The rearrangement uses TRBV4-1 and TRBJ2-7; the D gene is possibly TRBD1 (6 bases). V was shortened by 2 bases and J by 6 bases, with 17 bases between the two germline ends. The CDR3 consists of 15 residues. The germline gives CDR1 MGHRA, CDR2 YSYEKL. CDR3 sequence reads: CASSQQGPTMGEQYF. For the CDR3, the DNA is TGCGCCAGCAGCCAACAGGGGCCCACCATGGGCGAGCAGTACTTC.

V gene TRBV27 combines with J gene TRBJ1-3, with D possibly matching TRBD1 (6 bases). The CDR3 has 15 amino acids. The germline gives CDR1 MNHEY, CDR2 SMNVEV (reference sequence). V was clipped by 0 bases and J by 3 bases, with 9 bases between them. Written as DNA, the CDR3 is TGTGCCAGCAGTTTATCCCCGGACAGTGGAAACACCATATATTTT. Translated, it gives CASSLSPDSGNTIYF.

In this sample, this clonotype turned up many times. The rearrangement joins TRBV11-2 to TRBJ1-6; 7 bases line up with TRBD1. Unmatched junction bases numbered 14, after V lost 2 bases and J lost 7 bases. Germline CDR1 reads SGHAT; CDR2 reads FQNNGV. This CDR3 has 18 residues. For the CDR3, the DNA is TGTGCCAGCAGCTTATACGGGGTACAGGGGTTGTGGAATTCACCCCTCCACTTT. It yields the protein CASSLYGVQGLWNSPLHF.

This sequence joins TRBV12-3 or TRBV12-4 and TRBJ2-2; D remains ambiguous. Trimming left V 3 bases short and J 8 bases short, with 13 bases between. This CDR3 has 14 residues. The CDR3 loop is CASSFGTQAGELFF. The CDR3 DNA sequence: TGTGCCAGCAGTTTTGGAACTCAGGCGGGGGAGCTGTTTTTT.

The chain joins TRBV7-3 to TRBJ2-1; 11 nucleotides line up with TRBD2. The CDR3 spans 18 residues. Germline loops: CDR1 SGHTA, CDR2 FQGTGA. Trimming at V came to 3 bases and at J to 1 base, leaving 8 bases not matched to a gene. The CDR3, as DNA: TGTGCCAGCAGCTTCACGGGACTAGCGGAAGTTTCCTACAATGAGCAGTTCTTC. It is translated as CASSFTGLAEVSYNEQFF.

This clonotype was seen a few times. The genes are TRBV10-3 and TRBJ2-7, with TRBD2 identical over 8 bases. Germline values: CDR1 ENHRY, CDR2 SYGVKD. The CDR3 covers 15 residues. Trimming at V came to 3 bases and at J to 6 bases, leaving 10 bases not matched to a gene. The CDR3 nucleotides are TGTGCCATCAGTGAATCGCAAGCGGGAGTGGCCGAGCAGTACTTC. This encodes CAISESQAGVAEQYF.

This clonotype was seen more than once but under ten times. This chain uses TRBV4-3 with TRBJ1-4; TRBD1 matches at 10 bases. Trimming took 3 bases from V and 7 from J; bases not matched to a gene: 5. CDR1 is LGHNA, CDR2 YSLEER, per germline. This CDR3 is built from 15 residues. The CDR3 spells CASSQLTGGGEKLFF. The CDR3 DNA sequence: TGCGCCAGCAGCCAGCTGACAGGGGGCGGTGAAAAACTGTTTTTT.

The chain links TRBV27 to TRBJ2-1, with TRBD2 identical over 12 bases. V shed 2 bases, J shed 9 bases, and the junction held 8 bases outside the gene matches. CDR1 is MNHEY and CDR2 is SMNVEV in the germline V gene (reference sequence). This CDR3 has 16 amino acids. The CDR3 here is CASSLEASGRVGEQFF. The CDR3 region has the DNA TGTGCCAGCAGTTTAGAGGCTAGCGGGAGGGTGGGTGAGCAGTTCTTC.

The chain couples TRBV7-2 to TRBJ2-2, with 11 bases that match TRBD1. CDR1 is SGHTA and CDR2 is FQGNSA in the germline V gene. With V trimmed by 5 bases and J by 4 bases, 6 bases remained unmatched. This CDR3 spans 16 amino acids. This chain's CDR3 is CASSGQGARGTGELFF. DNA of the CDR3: TGTGCCAGCAGCGGACAGGGGGCGCGGGGCACCGGGGAGCTGTTTTTT. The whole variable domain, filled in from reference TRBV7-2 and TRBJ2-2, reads GAGVSQSPSNKVTEKGKDVELRCDPISGHTALYWYRQSLGQGLEFLIYFQGNSAPDKSGLPSDRFSAERTGGSVSTLTIQRTQQEDSAVYLCASSGQGARGTGELFFGEGSRLTVL.

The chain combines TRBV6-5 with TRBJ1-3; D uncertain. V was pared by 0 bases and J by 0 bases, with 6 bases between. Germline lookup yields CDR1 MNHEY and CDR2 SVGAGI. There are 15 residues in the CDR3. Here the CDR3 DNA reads TGTGCCAGCAGTTACTCGCAAACCTCTGGAAACACCATATATTTT. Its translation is CASSYSQTSGNTIYF.

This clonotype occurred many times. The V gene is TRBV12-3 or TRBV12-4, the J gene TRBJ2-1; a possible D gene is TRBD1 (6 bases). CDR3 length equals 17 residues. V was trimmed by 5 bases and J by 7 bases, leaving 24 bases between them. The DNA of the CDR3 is TGTGCCAGCAGTACAACCCCAGGGACAAGTTTAAGAAATGAGCAGTTCTTC. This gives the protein CASSTTPGTSLRNEQFF.

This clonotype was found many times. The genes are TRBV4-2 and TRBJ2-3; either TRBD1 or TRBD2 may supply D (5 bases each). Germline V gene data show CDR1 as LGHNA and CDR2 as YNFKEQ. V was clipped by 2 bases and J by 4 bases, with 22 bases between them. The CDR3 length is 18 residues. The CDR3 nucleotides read TGTGCCAGCAGCCAACCCTCACGAGGGGCCGGTGGTGCAGATACGCAGTATTTT. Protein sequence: CASSQPSRGAGGADTQYF.

The CDR3 DNA sequence: TGCGCCAGCAGCTGGGACGGGGCGGAGCAGTACTTC. Its translation: CASSWDGAEQYF. V and J are TRBV5-1 and TRBJ2-7; D is possibly TRBD1 or TRBD2 (5 bases each). The germline V gene encodes CDR1 SGHRS and CDR2 YFSETQ. With 3 bases removed from V and 7 bases from J, the gap between germline ends came to 11 bases. The CDR3 has 12 residues.

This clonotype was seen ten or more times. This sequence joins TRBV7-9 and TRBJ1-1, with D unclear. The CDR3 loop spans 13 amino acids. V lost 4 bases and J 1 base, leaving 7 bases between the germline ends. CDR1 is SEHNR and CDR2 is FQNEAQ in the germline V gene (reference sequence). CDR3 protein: CASSSWGNTEAFF. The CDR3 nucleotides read TGTGCCAGCAGCTCATGGGGGAACACTGAAGCTTTCTTT.

The CDR3 spells CASSLDTGNTEAFF. The CDR3 DNA is TGCGCCAGCAGCCTAGATACAGGGAACACTGAAGCTTTCTTT. V usage is TRBV4-3 and J usage is TRBJ1-1; D possibly corresponds to TRBD1 (5 bases). In germline, CDR1 is LGHNA, CDR2 YSLEER. V shed 4 bases and J shed 1 base, with 10 bases lying between them. The CDR3 runs to 14 residues.

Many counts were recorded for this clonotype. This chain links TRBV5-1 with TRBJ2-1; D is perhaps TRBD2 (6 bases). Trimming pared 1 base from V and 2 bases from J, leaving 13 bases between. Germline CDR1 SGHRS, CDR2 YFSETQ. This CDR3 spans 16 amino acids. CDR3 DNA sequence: TGCGCCAGCAGCTTGAGGACCGGGGGACCCTACAATGAGCAGTTCTTC. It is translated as CASSLRTGGPYNEQFF.

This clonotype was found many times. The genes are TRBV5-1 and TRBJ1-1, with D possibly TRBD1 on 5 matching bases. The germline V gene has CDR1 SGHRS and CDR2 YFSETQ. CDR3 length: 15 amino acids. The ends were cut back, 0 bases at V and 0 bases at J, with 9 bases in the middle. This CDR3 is CASSLVGQMNTEAFF. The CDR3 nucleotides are TGCGCCAGCAGCTTGGTAGGACAAATGAACACTGAAGCTTTCTTT.

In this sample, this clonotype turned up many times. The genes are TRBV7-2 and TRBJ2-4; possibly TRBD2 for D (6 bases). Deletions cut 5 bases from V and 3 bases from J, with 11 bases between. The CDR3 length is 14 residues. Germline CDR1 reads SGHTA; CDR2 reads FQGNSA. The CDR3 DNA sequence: TGTGCCAGCAGCCAACGGGGAGGCAAAAACATTCAGTACTTC. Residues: CASSQRGGKNIQYF.

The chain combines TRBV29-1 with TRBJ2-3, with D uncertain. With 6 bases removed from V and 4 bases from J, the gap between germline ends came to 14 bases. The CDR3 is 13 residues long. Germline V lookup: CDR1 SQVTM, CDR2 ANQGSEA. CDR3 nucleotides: TGCAGCGTGGATCAAGTTTGGGCAGATACGCAGTATTTT. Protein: CSVDQVWADTQYF.

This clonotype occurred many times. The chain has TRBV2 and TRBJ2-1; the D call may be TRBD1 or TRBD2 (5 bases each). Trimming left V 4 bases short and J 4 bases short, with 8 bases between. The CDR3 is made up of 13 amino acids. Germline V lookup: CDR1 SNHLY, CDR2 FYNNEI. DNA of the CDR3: TGTGCCAGCAGTGTCGGGGCGTACAATGAGCAGTTCTTC. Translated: CASSVGAYNEQFF.

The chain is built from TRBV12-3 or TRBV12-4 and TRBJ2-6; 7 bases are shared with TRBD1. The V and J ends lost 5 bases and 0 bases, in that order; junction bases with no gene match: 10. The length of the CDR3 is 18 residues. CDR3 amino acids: CASSLRRTGVSGANVLTF. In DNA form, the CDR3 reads TGTGCCAGCAGTCTTCGGAGGACAGGAGTCTCTGGGGCCAACGTCCTGACTTTC.

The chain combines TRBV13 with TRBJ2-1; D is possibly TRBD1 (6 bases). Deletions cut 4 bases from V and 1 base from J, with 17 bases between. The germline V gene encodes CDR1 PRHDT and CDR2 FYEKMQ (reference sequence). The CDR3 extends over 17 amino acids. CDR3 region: CASSSRGVRGSYNEQFF. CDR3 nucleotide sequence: TGTGCCAGCAGCTCCCGAGGAGTCAGGGGTTCCTACAATGAGCAGTTCTTC.

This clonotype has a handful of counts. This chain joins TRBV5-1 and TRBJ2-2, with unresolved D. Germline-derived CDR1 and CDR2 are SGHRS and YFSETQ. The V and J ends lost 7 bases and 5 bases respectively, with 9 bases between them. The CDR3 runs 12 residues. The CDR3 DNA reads TGCGCCAGCCGTATTGATACCGGGGAGCTGTTTTTT. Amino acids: CASRIDTGELFF.

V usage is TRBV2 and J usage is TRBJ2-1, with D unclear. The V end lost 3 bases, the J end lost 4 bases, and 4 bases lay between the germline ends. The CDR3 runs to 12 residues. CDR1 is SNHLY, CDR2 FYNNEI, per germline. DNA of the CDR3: TGTGCCAGCAGTGACCTATACAATGAGCAGTTCTTC. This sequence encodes CASSDLYNEQFF.